This T cell receptor (beta chain) came from a study of early T cells in non-severe SARS-CoV-2 infection. TCRdb recomputed calls from the 5' RACE reads with MiXCR, one row per CDR3 protein. The table records roughly 100,000 distinct CDR3 sequences, less than 15% of them present only once. The V segment lost 4 bases and the J segment 4 bases; nucleotides outside the gene matches: 8. CDR3 length: 15 residues. CDR1 and CDR2 from the germline V gene are MGHRA and YSYEKL. The chain joins TRBV4-1 to TRBJ2-3; 7 bases agree with TRBD2. Sequenced input: whole blood. The clonotype was recovered from an adult who was a healthcare worker with PCR-confirmed SARS-CoV-2 infection or an uninfected control (not recorded which). The CDR3 DNA reads as TGCGCCAGCAGCCCCTTAGGGGAGGGGTCAGATACGCAGTATTTT. This sequence encodes CASSPLGEGSDTQYF.